These T cell receptor beta chains were read from a single sample in a study of beta chain features in type 1 diabetes. The assay was immunoSEQ multiplex PCR, and TCRdb's table has in-frame clones only and misses some. The profile shows under 150,000 clones, around 10% of them singletons. The sequenced material came from central memory CD4+ T cells from blood. The source of these receptors is a man aged 30 to 39 with type 1 diabetes. Each CDR3 is given with its conserved first and last residue. Fields, in order: clone size, J gene, D gene, V gene, CDR3 protein, CDR3 DNA. The D gene is left open where the match is weak. The size entry is marked missing in some rows and otherwise reads once, few, many or a size class.

few TRBJ1-5 TRBD1 TRBV28 CASSKNTGTGVIGNQPQHF TGTGCCAGCAGCAAAAATACCGGGACAGGGGTGATTGGCAATCAGCCCCAGCATTTT
few TRBJ2-5 TRBD2 TRBV28 CASRTGGTSGETQYF TGTGCCAGCAGGACGGGGGGGACTAGCGGAGAGACCCAGTACTTC
- TRBJ1-5 - TRBV4-2 CASSQDPGPSPQPQHF TGTGCCAGCAGCCAAGATCCGGGTCCGTCACCTCAGCCCCAGCATTTT
- TRBJ2-2 - TRBV30 CAWSRQPGELFF TGTGCCTGGAGCAGACAGCCCGGGGAGCTGTTTTTT
- TRBJ2-1 - TRBV30 CAWSRGRGGHEQFF TGTGCCTGGAGTCGGGGGAGAGGGGGCCATGAGCAGTTCTTC
few TRBJ1-6 TRBD1 TRBV5-1 CASSTGQGEGSPLHF TGCGCCAGCAGCACAGGACAGGGAGAGGGTTCACCCCTCCACTTT
- TRBJ2-1 TRBD1 TRBV7-2 CASSLIGQGAENEQFF TGTGCCAGCAGCTTAATCGGACAGGGGGCGGAAAATGAGCAGTTCTTC
- TRBJ1-6 - TRBV29-1 CSARVGSSYNSPLHF TGCAGCGCCCGAGTCGGGAGCTCCTATAATTCACCCCTCCACTTT
many TRBJ2-7 TRBD1 TRBV6-6 CASTGDSYEQYF TGTGCCAGCACCGGGGACAGCTACGAGCAGTACTTC
- TRBJ1-2 - TRBV14 CASSQDRQFSGYTF TGTGCCAGCAGCCAAGATCGACAGTTCTCTGGCTACACCTTC
many TRBJ1-5 - TRBV28 CASSLVQHNQPQHF TGTGCCAGCAGTTTAGTACAGCACAATCAGCCCCAGCATTTT
few TRBJ2-7 TRBD1 TRBV5-4 CASSAGTASYEQYF TGTGCCAGCAGCGCCGGGACAGCAAGCTACGAGCAGTACTTC
few TRBJ1-2 TRBD1 TRBV7-9 CASSLEAGGNSYTF TGTGCCAGCAGCTTAGAGGCAGGGGGCAATAGCTACACCTTC
many TRBJ1-3 - TRBV29-1 CSVEDLPGKAGNTIYF TGCAGCGTTGAAGATCTTCCGGGGAAGGCTGGAAACACCATATATTTT
few TRBJ2-7 - TRBV6-5 CASSYNNEQYF TGTGCCAGCAGTTACAACAACGAGCAGTACTTC
- TRBJ2-1 TRBD2 TRBV10-3 CAVAGTSGDNEQFF TGTGCCGTTGCCGGGACTAGCGGGGACAATGAGCAGTTCTTC
few TRBJ1-1 - TRBV5-1 CASSGQADTEAFF TGCGCCAGCAGCGGGCAGGCCGACACTGAAGCTTTCTTT
- TRBJ1-5 - TRBV10-3 CAISETPTTGVHF TGTGCCATCAGTGAGACTCCGACCACGGGGGTGCATTTT
few TRBJ2-1 TRBD2 TRBV29-1 CSVRGVSYNEQFF TGCAGCGTACGGGGGGTCTCCTACAATGAGCAGTTCTTC
- TRBJ1-6 TRBD1 TRBV4-3 CASSHYQGGFNSPLHF TGCGCCAGCAGCCACTATCAAGGGGGCTTCAATTCACCCCTCCACTTT
- TRBJ2-1 TRBD2 TRBV9 CASSVRGSGGLGYNEQFF TGTGCCAGCAGCGTAAGGGGTAGCGGGGGTTTAGGCTACAATGAGCAGTTCTTC
- TRBJ1-1 - TRBV7-2 CASSRTRAGPQNTEAFF TGTGCCAGCAGCCGTACTAGGGCGGGACCTCAGAACACTGAAGCTTTCTTT
- TRBJ2-5 - TRBV5-1 CASSLDLGTQYF TGCGCCAGCAGCTTGGATCTCGGGACCCAGTACTTC
few TRBJ2-1 TRBD1 TRBV5-1 CASSGGDRGGWNEQFF TGCGCCAGCAGCGGGGGTGACAGGGGAGGTTGGAATGAGCAGTTCTTC
- TRBJ2-3 TRBD1 TRBV6-1 CASRDRLSTDTQYF TGTGCCAGCAGGGACAGGCTTAGCACAGATACGCAGTATTTT
- TRBJ2-5 TRBD2 TRBV7-3 CASSAATSGKETQYF TGTGCCAGCAGCGCCGCGACTAGCGGGAAAGAGACCCAGTACTTC
few TRBJ2-7 TRBD1 TRBV5-6 CASSRDREIYEQYF TGTGCCAGCAGCCGGGACAGGGAGATCTACGAGCAGTACTTC
few TRBJ2-5 TRBD2 TRBV4-2 CASSQPGTSGGVPETQYF TGTGCCAGCAGCCAACCCGGGACTAGCGGGGGGGTTCCCGAGACCCAGTACTTC
few TRBJ1-2 - TRBV4-1 CASSQTANYGYTF TGCGCCAGCAGCCAGACAGCTAACTATGGCTACACCTTC
few TRBJ2-1 - TRBV29-1 CSAPNQGTEQFF TGCAGCGCGCCAAACCAGGGGACTGAGCAGTTCTTC
- TRBJ2-1 - TRBV15 CATSRAGLTRDEQFF TGTGCCACCAGCAGAGCCGGGTTGACGCGCGATGAGCAGTTCTTC
few TRBJ1-6 - TRBV7-8 CASSLAASPLHF TGTGCCAGCAGCTTAGCAGCCTCACCCCTCCACTTT
- TRBJ2-1 TRBD1 TRBV7-2 CASSPATGFNEQFF TGTGCCAGCAGCCCCGCGACAGGGTTCAATGAGCAGTTCTTC
few TRBJ1-4 - TRBV5-1 CASSLGVQGNEKLFF TGCGCCAGCAGCTTGGGGGTACAGGGCAATGAAAAACTGTTTTTT
- TRBJ2-6 - TRBV27 CASSRTPSSGANVLTF TGTGCCAGCAGTCGGACACCCAGCTCTGGGGCCAACGTCCTGACTTTC
few TRBJ2-2 - TRBV6-5 CASSYHRGGTGELFF TGTGCCAGCAGTTACCACAGGGGAGGTACCGGGGAGCTGTTTTTT
- TRBJ1-1 TRBD1 TRBV30 CAWGQGAGAFF TGTGCCTGGGGACAGGGGGCTGGCGCTTTCTTT
few TRBJ1-5 TRBD1 TRBV5-1 CASSQGGRNQPQHF TGCGCCAGCAGCCAGGGGGGCCGTAATCAGCCCCAGCATTTT
- TRBJ1-1 - TRBV28 CASRRAIAEAFF TGTGCCAGCAGGAGGGCGATTGCTGAAGCTTTCTTT
once TRBJ1-2 - TRBV7-2 CASSLGRDNWYTF TGTGCCAGCAGCTTAGGACGGGACAATTGGTACACCTTC
- TRBJ2-7 TRBD2 TRBV4-2 CASSQELAGVSEQYF TGTGCCAGCAGCCAAGAATTAGCGGGGGTTTCCGAGCAGTACTTC
many TRBJ2-2 - TRBV7-2 CASSLGGGVTGELFF TGTGCCAGCAGCCTAGGGGGAGGGGTAACCGGGGAGCTGTTTTTT
- TRBJ1-1 - TRBV2 CASTLGPNTEAFF TGTGCCAGCACCCTAGGTCCGAACACTGAAGCTTTCTTT
many TRBJ1-1 - TRBV7-9 CASSFGVGYTEAFF TGTGCCAGCAGCTTCGGGGTAGGATACACTGAAGCTTTCTTT
- TRBJ2-7 TRBD1 TRBV20-1 CSARGDREQYF TGCAGTGCTAGAGGGGACAGGGAACAGTACTTC
- TRBJ2-1 - TRBV9 CASSVKTKEQFF TGTGCCAGCAGCGTGAAGACTAAGGAGCAGTTCTTC
- TRBJ2-2 - TRBV10-3 CAISESKQGWDTGELFF TGTGCCATCAGTGAGTCGAAGCAGGGGTGGGACACCGGGGAGCTGTTTTTT
few TRBJ1-2 - TRBV7-9 CASSFLRGEGAF TGTGCCAGCAGCTTTCTCCGGGGCGAGGGGGCCTTC